This T cell receptor (beta chain) was found in a study of cytotoxic CD8 clonotypes in ibrutinib-treated CLL. Germline loops: CDR1 MNHEY, CDR2 SMNVEV (reference sequence). The CDR3 has 13 residues. V lost 7 bases and J 6 bases, leaving 12 bases between the germline ends. The method was immunoSEQ multiplex PCR; TCRdb's version includes in-frame clones alone and lacks a portion of them. Of approximately 330,000 clones in the sample, more than 65% are singletons; the top ten hold 6.5% to 8.5%. This chain links TRBV27 with TRBJ2-2; D gene unclear. The clonotype comes from a human donor with chronic lymphocytic leukemia. This specimen was PBMCs, taken before ibrutinib treatment. Written as DNA, the CDR3 is TGTGCCAGCACGGTGCGTTTGGCCGGGGAGCTGTTTTTT. Translation gives CASTVRLAGELFF.